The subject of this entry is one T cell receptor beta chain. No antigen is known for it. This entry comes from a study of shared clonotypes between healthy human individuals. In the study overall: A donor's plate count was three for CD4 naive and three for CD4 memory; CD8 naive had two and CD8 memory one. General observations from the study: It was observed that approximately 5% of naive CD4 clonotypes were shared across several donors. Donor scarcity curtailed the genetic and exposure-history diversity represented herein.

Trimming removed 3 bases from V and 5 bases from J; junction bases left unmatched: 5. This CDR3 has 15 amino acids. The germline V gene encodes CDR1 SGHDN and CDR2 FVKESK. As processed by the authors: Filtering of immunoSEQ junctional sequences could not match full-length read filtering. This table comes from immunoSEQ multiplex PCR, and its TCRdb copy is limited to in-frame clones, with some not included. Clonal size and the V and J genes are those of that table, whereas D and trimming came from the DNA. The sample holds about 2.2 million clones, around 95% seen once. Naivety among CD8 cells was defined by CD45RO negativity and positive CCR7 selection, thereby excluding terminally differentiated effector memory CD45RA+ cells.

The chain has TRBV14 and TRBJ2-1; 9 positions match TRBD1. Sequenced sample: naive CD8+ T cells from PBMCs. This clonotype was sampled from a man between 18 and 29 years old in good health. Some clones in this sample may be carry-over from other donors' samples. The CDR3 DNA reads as TGTGCCAGCAGCCAGGGGACAGGGAGACACAATGAGCAGTTCTTC. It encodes CASSQGTGRHNEQFF.